This T cell receptor beta chain was identified during a study of OX40 agonist ivuxolimab in advanced cancers. Study context: Under the entry rules, prior anti-PD-1, anti-PD-L1 or anti-CTLA-4 therapy was allowed, and around 40% had some.

Profiled with immunoSEQ multiplex PCR; TCRdb holds only in-frame clones, not every one. Of roughly 97,000 clones listed, approximately 90% are singletons. Germline assignment: CDR1 MNHNS and CDR2 SASEGT. Trimming shortened V by 0 bases and J by 1 base, and 7 bases separated the two germline ends. The CDR3 has 15 residues. Sampling times: baseline, cycle 4 day 1, cycle 7 day 1. This sample comprised CD4+ or CD8+ T cells sorted from blood, obtained in a trial of the OX40 agonist ivuxolimab. The V gene is TRBV6-1, the J gene TRBJ2-1; the D is unclear. This clonotype was obtained from an adult with an advanced solid tumor such as melanoma, head and neck, liver or kidney cancer. Here the CDR3 reads CASSEAPRSYNEQFF. The CDR3 DNA reads as TGTGCCAGCAGTGAAGCCCCGAGGTCCTACAATGAGCAGTTCTTC.